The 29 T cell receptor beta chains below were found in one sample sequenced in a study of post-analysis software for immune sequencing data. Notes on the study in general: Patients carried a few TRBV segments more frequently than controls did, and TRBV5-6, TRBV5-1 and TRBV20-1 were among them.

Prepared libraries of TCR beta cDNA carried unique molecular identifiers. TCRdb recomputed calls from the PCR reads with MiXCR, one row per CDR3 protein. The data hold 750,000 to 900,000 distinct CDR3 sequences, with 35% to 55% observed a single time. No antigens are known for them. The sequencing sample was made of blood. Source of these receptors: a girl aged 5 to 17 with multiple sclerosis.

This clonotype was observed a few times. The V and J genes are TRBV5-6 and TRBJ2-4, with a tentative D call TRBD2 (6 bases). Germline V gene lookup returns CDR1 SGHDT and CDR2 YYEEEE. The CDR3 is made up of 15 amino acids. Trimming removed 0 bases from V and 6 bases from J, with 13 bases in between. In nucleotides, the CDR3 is TGTGCCAGCAGCTTGGCCGGCGGGGCGGGAAACATTCAGTACTTC. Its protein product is CASSLAGGAGNIQYF.

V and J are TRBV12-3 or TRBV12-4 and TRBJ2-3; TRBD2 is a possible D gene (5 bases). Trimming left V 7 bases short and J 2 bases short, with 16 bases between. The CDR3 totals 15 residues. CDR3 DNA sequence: TGTGCCAGCACCGGAGGCAGGCAGTCCACAGATACGCAGTATTTT. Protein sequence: CASTGGRQSTDTQYF.

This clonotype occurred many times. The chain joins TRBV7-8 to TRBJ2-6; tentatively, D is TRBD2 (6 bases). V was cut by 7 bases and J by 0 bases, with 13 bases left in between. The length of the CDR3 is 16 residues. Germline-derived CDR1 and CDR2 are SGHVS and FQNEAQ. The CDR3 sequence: CASTLGSGSGANVLTF. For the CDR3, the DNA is TGTGCCAGCACTTTGGGTAGCGGCTCTGGGGCCAACGTCCTGACTTTC.

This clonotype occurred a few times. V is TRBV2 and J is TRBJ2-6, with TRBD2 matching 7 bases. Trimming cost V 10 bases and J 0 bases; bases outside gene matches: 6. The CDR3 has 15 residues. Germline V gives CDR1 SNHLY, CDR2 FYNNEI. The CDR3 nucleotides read TGTGCCAACGGGGGGAAACCCTCTGGGGCCAACGTCCTGACTTTC. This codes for CANGGKPSGANVLTF. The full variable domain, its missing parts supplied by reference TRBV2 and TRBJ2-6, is EPEVTQTPSHQVTQMGQEVILRCVPISNHLYFYWYRQILGQKVEFLVSFYNNEISEKSEIFDDQFSVERPDGSNFTLKIRSTKLEDSAMYFCANGGKPSGANVLTFGAGSRLTVL.

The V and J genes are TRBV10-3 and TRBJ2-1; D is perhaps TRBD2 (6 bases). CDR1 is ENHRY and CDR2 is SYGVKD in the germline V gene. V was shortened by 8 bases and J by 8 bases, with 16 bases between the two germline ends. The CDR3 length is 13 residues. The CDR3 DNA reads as TGTGCCATCTCCCCCCACCCGGGAGATGAGCAGTTCTTC. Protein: CAISPHPGDEQFF.

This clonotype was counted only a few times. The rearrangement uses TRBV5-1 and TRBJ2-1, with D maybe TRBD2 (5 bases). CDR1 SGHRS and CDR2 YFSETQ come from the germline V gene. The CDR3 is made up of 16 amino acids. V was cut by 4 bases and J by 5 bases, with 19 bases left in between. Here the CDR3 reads CASSLEDSRRDNEQFF. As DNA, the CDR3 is TGCGCCAGCAGCCTGGAGGACTCAAGGCGAGACAATGAGCAGTTCTTC.

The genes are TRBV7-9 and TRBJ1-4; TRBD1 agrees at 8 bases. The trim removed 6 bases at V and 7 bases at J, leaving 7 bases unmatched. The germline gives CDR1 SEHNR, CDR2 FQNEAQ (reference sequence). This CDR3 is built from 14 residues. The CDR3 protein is CASSPQGVREKLFF. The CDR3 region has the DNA TGTGCCAGCAGTCCACAGGGGGTCCGTGAAAAACTGTTTTTT.

The CDR3 region has the DNA TGCGCCAGCAGCTTGTTAAGGGGTGAAACAGATACGCAGTATTTT. It specifies CASSLLRGETDTQYF. This chain joins TRBV5-1 and TRBJ2-3, with a weak D call TRBD1 (5 bases). V was clipped by 1 base and J by 3 bases, with 12 bases between them. Germline CDR1 is SGHRS and CDR2 is YFSETQ. The CDR3 runs 15 residues.

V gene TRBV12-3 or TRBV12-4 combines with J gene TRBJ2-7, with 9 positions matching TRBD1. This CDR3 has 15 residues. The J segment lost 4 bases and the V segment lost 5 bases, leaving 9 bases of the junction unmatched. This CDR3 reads CASSATGTGMYEQYF. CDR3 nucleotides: TGTGCCAGCAGTGCCACCGGGACAGGGATGTACGAGCAGTACTTC.

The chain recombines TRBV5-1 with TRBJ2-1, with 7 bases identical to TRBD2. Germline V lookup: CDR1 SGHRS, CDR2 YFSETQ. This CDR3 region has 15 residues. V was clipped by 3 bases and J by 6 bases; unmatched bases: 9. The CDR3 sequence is CASSSAGLVSNEQFF. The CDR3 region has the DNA TGCGCCAGCAGCTCCGCCGGACTAGTCTCCAATGAGCAGTTCTTC.

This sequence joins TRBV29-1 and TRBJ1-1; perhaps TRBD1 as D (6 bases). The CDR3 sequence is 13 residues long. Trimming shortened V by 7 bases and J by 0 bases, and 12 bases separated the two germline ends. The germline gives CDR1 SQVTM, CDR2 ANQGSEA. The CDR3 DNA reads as TGCAGCGCCTCTGGACAGTTGAACACTGAAGCTTTCTTT. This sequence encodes CSASGQLNTEAFF.

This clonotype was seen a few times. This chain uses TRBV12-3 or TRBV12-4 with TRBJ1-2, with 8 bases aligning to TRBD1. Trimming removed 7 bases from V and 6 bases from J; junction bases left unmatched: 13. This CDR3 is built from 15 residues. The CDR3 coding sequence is TGTGCCAGCACCCTTTCGGACAGGGTCACGGATGGCTACACCTTC. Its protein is CASTLSDRVTDGYTF.

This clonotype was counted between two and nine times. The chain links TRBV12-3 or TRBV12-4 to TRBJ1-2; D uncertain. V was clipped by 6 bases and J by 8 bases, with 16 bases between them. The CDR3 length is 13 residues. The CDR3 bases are TGTGCCAGCAGCCTTCGGACCGGGTACGGCTACACCTTC. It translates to CASSLRTGYGYTF.

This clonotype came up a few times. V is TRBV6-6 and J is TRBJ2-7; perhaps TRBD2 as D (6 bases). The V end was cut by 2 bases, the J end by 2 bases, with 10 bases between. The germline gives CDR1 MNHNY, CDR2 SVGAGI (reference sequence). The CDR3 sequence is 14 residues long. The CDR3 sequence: CASSYSLATYEQYF. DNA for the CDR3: TGTGCCAGCAGTTACAGCCTAGCGACCTACGAGCAGTACTTC.

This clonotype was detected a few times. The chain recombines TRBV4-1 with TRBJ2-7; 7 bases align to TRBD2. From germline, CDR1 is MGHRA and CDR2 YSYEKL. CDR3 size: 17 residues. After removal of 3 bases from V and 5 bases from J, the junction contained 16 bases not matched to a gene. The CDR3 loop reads CASSHEAGAPLADEQYF. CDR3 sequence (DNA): TGCGCCAGCAGCCATGAGGCGGGAGCGCCTCTTGCGGACGAGCAGTACTTC.

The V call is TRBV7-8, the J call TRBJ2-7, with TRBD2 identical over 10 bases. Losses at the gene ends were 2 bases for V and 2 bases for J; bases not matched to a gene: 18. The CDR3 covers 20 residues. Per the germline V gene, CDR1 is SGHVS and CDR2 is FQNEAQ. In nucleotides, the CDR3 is TGTGCCAGCAGCTTATTGGTTGCTAGCGGGAGTAAAGCTGCTCCCTACGAGCAGTACTTC. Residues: CASSLLVASGSKAAPYEQYF.

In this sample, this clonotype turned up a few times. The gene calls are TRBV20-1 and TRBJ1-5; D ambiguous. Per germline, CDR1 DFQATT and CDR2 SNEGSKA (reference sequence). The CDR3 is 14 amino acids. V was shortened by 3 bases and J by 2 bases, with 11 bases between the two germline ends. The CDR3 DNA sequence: TGCAGTGCTAGGTCGGGGTACGGCAATCAGCCCCAGCATTTT. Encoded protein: CSARSGYGNQPQHF.

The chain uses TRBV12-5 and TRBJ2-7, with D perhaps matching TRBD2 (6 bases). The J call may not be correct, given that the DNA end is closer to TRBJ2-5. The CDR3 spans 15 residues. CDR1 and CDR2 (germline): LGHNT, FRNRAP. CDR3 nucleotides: TGTGCTAGTGCAACGGGGCTAGCGATCGCGGAGACCCAGTACTTC. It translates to CASATGLAIAETQYF.

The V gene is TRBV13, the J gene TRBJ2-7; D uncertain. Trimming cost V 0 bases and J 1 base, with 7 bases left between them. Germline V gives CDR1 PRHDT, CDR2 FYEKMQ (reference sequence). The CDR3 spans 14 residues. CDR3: CASSLGAASYEQYF. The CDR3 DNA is TGTGCCAGCAGCTTAGGGGCAGCATCCTACGAGCAGTACTTC.

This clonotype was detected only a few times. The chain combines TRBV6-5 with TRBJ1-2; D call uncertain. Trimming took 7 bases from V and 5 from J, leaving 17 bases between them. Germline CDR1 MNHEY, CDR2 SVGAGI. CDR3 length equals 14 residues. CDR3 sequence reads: CASTQRIGPYGYTF. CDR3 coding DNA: TGTGCCAGCACCCAACGCATAGGGCCTTATGGCTACACCTTC.

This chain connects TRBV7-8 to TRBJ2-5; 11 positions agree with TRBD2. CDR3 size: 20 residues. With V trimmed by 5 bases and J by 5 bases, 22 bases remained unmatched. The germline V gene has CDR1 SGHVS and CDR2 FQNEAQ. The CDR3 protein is CASSARQPGLAERSRETQYF. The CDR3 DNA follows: TGTGCCAGCAGCGCGCGACAACCGGGACTAGCGGAGAGAAGTAGGGAGACCCAGTACTTC.

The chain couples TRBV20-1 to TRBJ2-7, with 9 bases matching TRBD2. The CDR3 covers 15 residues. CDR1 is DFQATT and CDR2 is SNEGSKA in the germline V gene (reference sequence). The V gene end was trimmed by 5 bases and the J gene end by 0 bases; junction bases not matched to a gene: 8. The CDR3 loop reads CSAWASGGSSYEQYF. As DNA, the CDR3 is TGCAGTGCTTGGGCGAGCGGGGGGAGCTCCTACGAGCAGTACTTC.

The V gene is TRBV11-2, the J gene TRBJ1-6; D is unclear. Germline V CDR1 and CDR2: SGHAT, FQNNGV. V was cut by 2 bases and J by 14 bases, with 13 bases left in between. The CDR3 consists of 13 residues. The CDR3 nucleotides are TGTGCCAGCAGCTTACCGCCAGATAGGGCCCTCCACTTT. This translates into CASSLPPDRALHF.

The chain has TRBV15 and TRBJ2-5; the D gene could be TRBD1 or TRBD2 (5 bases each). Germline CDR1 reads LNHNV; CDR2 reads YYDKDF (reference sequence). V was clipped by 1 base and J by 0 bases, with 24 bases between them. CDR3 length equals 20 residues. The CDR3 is CATSRAPHKGTHSYQETQYF. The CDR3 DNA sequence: TGTGCCACCAGCAGAGCTCCCCATAAGGGGACCCACTCCTACCAAGAGACCCAGTACTTC.

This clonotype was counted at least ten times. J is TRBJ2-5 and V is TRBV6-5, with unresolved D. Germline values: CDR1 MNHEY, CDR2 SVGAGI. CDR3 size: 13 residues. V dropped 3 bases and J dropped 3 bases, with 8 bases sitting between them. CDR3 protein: CASSYGREETQYF. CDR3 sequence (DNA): TGTGCCAGCAGTTATGGAAGGGAAGAGACCCAGTACTTC.

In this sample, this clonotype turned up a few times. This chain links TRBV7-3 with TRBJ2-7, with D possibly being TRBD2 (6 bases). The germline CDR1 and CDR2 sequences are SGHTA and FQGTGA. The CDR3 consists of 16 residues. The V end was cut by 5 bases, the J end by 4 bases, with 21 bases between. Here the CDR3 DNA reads TGTGCCAGCAGCATAAAAGGGCCGGGAGTCTGGTACGAGCAGTACTTC. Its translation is CASSIKGPGVWYEQYF.

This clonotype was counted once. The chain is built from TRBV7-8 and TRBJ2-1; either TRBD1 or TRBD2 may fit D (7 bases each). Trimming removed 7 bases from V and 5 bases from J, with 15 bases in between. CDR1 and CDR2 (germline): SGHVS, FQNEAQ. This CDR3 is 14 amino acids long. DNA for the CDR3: TGTGCCAGCACCCCAGGGGGAGGGGACAATGAGCAGTTCTTC. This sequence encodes CASTPGGGDNEQFF.

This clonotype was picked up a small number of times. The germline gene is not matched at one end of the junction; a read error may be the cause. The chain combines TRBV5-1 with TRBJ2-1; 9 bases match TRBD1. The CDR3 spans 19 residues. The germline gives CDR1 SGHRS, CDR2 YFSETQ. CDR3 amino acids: CASSRGTGIPVKFYNEQFF. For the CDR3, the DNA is TGTGCCAGCAGCCGAGGGACAGGGATCCCCGTAAAATTCTACAATGAGCAGTTCTTC.

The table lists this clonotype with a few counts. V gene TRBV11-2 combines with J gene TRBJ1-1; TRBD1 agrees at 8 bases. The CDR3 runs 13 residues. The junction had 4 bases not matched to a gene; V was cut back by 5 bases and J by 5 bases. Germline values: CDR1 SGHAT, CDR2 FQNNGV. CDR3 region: CASSQGAGTEAFF. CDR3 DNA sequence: TGTGCCAGCAGCCAGGGGGCAGGGACTGAAGCTTTCTTT.